This T cell receptor beta chain came from a study of blood T cell repertoires in COVID-19. Turning to the study itself: Samples representing acute and convalescent COVID-19 were sourced from the United States, Italy and Spain. T cells, B-cell-depleted T cells, or PBMCs provided the cDNA or gDNA that served as material.

Trimming cost V 3 bases and J 5 bases; bases outside gene matches: 3. CDR1 is MNHNS and CDR2 is SASEGT in the germline V gene. This CDR3 is 13 amino acids long. As processed by the authors: For nucleated cells, counts were estimated from reference gene primer amplification. The assay was immunoSEQ multiplex PCR, and TCRdb's table has in-frame clones only and misses some. V and J calls and clone size are copied from that table; D and trimming were computed from the DNA. The sample yields about 490,000 clones, 80% to 90% seen once. V and J are TRBV6-1 and TRBJ1-2, with TRBD1 matching over 7 bases. This TCR came from a human donor in a cohort sampled during active COVID-19. Input material: peripheral blood. CDR3 in amino acids: CASSESQGYGYTF. In DNA form, the CDR3 reads TGTGCCAGCAGTGAGTCACAGGGGTATGGCTACACCTTC.